A single sample is the source of the 25 T cell receptor beta chains below, sequenced in a study of blood T cell repertoires in COVID-19 (dated by TCRdb to about 2020). Receptors were amplified or captured by the immunoSEQ multiplex PCR assay. Sourced from immuneACCESS, this table was stored by TCRdb with only in-frame sequences that have V and J called. A share of the clones is absent; for the studies checked, an unresolved V gene accounts for under half, and the remainder has no known explanation. Recorded for this sample are about 200,000 clones; 83% of them occurred a single time. The top ten constitute 4.8% of the sample. Sequencing was performed on PBMCs or T cells enriched from blood (not recorded which). The origin of the receptors is a woman between 45 and 65 years old who had been exposed to COVID-19.

CDR3 amino acids: CASSPKGDTEAFF. The CDR3 nucleotides read TGTGCCAGCAGCCCAAAGGGGGACACTGAAGCTTTCTTT. The rearrangement uses TRBV5-4 and TRBJ1-1; D possibly corresponds to TRBD1 (6 bases). The CDR3 length is 13 residues. Germline V CDR1 and CDR2: SGHNT, YYREEE (reference sequence). V lost 4 bases and J lost 3, with 10 bases in between.

This clone was recorded only once. The chain combines TRBV13 with TRBJ1-3, with 9 bases aligning to TRBD1. The CDR3 extends over 15 amino acids. With V trimmed by 2 bases and J by 2 bases, 1 base remained unmatched. Germline V gene lookup returns CDR1 PRHDT and CDR2 FYEKMQ (reference sequence). Written as DNA, the CDR3 is TGTGCCAGCAGCTTAACAGGGGGCACTGGAAACACCATATATTTT. Translation: CASSLTGGTGNTIYF.

The gene calls are TRBV27 and TRBJ2-7, with 7 nucleotides matching TRBD1. This CDR3 is built from 14 residues. CDR1 is MNHEY and CDR2 is SMNVEV in the germline V gene (reference sequence). V lost 5 bases and J lost 2; bases outside the gene matches: 6. CDR3 DNA sequence: TGTGCCAGCAGTCCGGGACAGAGGACCTACGAGCAGTACTTC. Its translation is CASSPGQRTYEQYF.

This clone has more than one count but fewer than ten. V and J are TRBV14 and TRBJ1-1, with D possibly TRBD1 on 6 matching bases. This CDR3 region has 13 residues. Per germline, CDR1 SGHDN and CDR2 FVKESK. Trimming shortened V by 6 bases and J by 9 bases, and 17 bases separated the two germline ends. CDR3 protein: CASSLNRGAKAFF. CDR3 sequence (DNA): TGTGCCAGCAGTCTCAACCGGGGGGCGAAAGCTTTCTTT. Combining the CDR3 with reference TRBV14 and TRBJ1-1 gives the whole variable domain EAGVTQFPSHSVIEKGQTVTLRCDPISGHDNLYWYRRVMGKEIKFLLHFVKESKQDESGMPNNRFLAERTGGTYSTLKVQPAELEDSGVYFCASSLNRGAKAFFGQGTRLTVV.

Only one count was recorded for this clone. The chain couples TRBV18 to TRBJ2-7; the D gene is possibly TRBD1 (8 bases). V was pared by 3 bases and J by 6 bases, with 15 bases between. The CDR3 loop spans 14 amino acids. In germline, CDR1 is KGHSH, CDR2 LQKENI. CDR3 DNA sequence: TGTGCCAGCTCACCCACAGGGGGGGAAGCCGAGCAGTACTTC. Protein sequence: CASSPTGGEAEQYF.

This clone has just a few counts. The chain is built from TRBV15 and TRBJ1-2; 7 bases fit TRBD1. CDR1 is LNHNV, CDR2 YYDKDF, per germline (reference sequence). The CDR3 consists of 17 residues. V trimming: 0 bases; J trimming: 6 bases; junction bases outside the gene matches: 13. The chain's CDR3 is CATSRDRGQMTGHGYTF. CDR3 nucleotide sequence: TGTGCCACCAGCAGAGATCGGGGACAGATGACTGGCCATGGCTACACCTTC.

This chain links TRBV29-1 with TRBJ1-2; the D gene is possibly TRBD1 (6 bases). V lost 7 bases, J lost 4 bases, and 13 bases lay in between. Germline CDR1 and CDR2: SQVTM and ANQGSEA. This CDR3 spans 12 amino acids. The CDR3: CSAALGAYGYTF. The CDR3 DNA reads TGCAGCGCCGCATTGGGGGCCTATGGCTACACCTTC.

J is TRBJ1-2 and V is TRBV10-1; possible D gene TRBD1, 6 bases. This CDR3 is built from 16 residues. Germline loops: CDR1 WNHNN, CDR2 SYGVQD (reference sequence). Trimming stripped 0 bases from V and 6 bases from J, with 17 bases between. In DNA, the CDR3 is TGCGCCAGCAGTGAGTCCAGAAGGGGGGGGGAAGATGGCTACACCTTC. Protein product: CASSESRRGGEDGYTF.

About this clone: Additional DNA sequences in this sample encode the identical CDR3. The rearrangement joins TRBV3-1 (or the pseudogene TRBV3-2) to TRBJ1-5; no firm D call. The CDR3 is 14 amino acids. Germline V CDR1 and CDR2: LGHDT, YNNKEL (reference sequence). V was pared by 3 bases and J by 2 bases, with 8 bases between. The CDR3 reads CASSQNRGNQPQHF. The CDR3 bases are TGTGCCAGCAGCCAGAACCGCGGCAATCAGCCCCAGCATTTT.

The gene calls are TRBV7-2 and TRBJ2-1; maybe TRBD1 (8 bases). Germline V lookup: CDR1 SGHTA, CDR2 FQGNSA. V lost 6 bases, J lost 6 bases, and 18 bases lay in between. CDR3 length: 15 amino acids. The CDR3 protein is CASREQGGPFNEQFF. The CDR3, as DNA: TGTGCCAGCAGGGAACAGGGGGGGCCTTTCAATGAGCAGTTCTTC. Full variable domain (rest looked up from reference TRBV7-2 and TRBJ2-1): GAGVSQSPSNKVTEKGKDVELRCDPISGHTALYWYRQSLGQGLEFLIYFQGNSAPDKSGLPSDRFSAERTGGSVSTLTIQRTQQEDSAVYLCASREQGGPFNEQFFGPGTRLTVL.

CDR3 amino acids: CASSRRGGRVSTEAFF. The CDR3 DNA follows: TGTGCCAGCAGCCGACGAGGGGGGAGGGTTTCCACTGAAGCTTTCTTT. This chain uses TRBV3-1 (or the pseudogene TRBV3-2) with TRBJ1-1; perhaps TRBD1 as D (6 bases). The CDR3 spans 16 residues. Trimming took 4 bases from V and 4 from J, leaving 19 bases between them. Germline V gene data show CDR1 as LGHDT and CDR2 as YNNKEL (reference sequence).

The chain combines TRBV7-2 with TRBJ1-2; the D is unclear. Deletions cut 1 base from V and 4 bases from J, with 10 bases between. Germline V gene sequence: CDR1 SGHTA, CDR2 FQGNSA. CDR3 length: 14 residues. In DNA, the CDR3 is TGTGCCAGCAGCTTAGTGGTCCGGGGCTATGGCTACACCTTC. Its translation is CASSLVVRGYGYTF.

This clone appeared a few times. This chain joins TRBV4-1 and TRBJ2-7; 7 positions match TRBD2. Germline V gives CDR1 MGHRA, CDR2 YSYEKL. The CDR3 consists of 13 residues. V gave up 5 bases and J gave up 5 bases; unmatched junction bases: 6. The CDR3 nucleotides are TGCGCCAGCAGCATCGGTGGGAGGGACGAGCAGTACTTC. Translating gives CASSIGGRDEQYF.

The chain carries TRBV5-1 and TRBJ1-1; D possibly corresponds to TRBD1 (5 bases). V lost 4 bases and J lost 2, with 12 bases in between. CDR3 size: 14 residues. The germline CDR1 and CDR2 sequences are SGHRS and YFSETQ. CDR3 sequence reads: CASSVGDYNTEAFF. The CDR3 DNA sequence: TGCGCCAGCAGCGTAGGGGATTATAACACTGAAGCTTTCTTT.

This clone has just a few counts. This sequence joins TRBV30 and TRBJ1-5; TRBD1 might be the D (6 bases). Germline-derived CDR1 and CDR2 are GTSNPN and SVGIG (reference sequence). V was clipped by 0 bases and J by 9 bases, with 12 bases between them. This CDR3 is built from 13 residues. The CDR3, as DNA: TGTGCCTGGAGTGTTACAGGGCAACGGCCCCAGCATTTT. It translates to CAWSVTGQRPQHF.

Only a few counts were recorded for this clone. This rearrangement joins TRBV7-3 to TRBJ1-1; D is unclear. Germline CDR1 reads SGHTA; CDR2 reads FQGTGA. CDR3 length: 13 amino acids. Between the trimmed V and J ends, which lost 1 base and 2 bases, there was a span of 5 bases. CDR3 residues: CASSLKQNTEAFF. The DNA for the CDR3 is TGTGCCAGCAGCTTAAAACAAAACACTGAAGCTTTCTTT.

The V gene is TRBV28, the J gene TRBJ1-1; D may be TRBD1 (6 bases). Germline CDR1 reads MDHEN; CDR2 reads SYDVKM. Between the trimmed V and J ends, which lost 2 bases and 6 bases, there was a span of 10 bases. The CDR3 sequence is 13 residues long. This chain's CDR3 is CASSLPGQSEAFF. The CDR3, as DNA: TGTGCCAGCAGTTTACCCGGACAGTCTGAAGCTTTCTTT.

Remarks on this clone: Since no conserved phenylalanine or tryptophan closes the CDR3, a read error is the likely cause. The DNA is omitted, as the CDR3 cannot be located on it reliably, and the CDR3 follows TCRdb's listing. V is TRBV21-1 and J is TRBJ2-7; the table's D call, TRBD1, has no DNA check behind it. TRBV21-1 is recorded as a pseudogene. The CDR3 length is 16 residues, termini included. CDR3 in amino acids: CASSKSRDRVLRAPSD.

This clone showed up just once. The chain joins TRBV7-3 to TRBJ2-1; tentative D call: TRBD2 (6 bases). There are 15 residues in the CDR3. The V end was cut by 5 bases, the J end by 2 bases, with 13 bases between. Germline assignment: CDR1 SGHTA and CDR2 FQGTGA. CDR3: CASSRDFSAYNEQFF. CDR3 DNA sequence: TGTGCCAGCAGCCGGGACTTCTCCGCCTACAATGAGCAGTTCTTC.

The CDR3 sequence is CASSSNRGTEAFF. The DNA of the CDR3 is TGCGCCAGCAGCTCGAACAGGGGTACTGAAGCTTTCTTT. This sequence joins TRBV5-1 and TRBJ1-1; 7 bases align to TRBD1. Per germline, CDR1 SGHRS and CDR2 YFSETQ. The CDR3 runs 13 residues. The J segment lost 5 bases and the V segment lost 3 bases, leaving 4 bases of the junction unmatched.

The gene calls are TRBV27 and TRBJ1-1; TRBD1 might be the D (5 bases). This CDR3 is 15 amino acids long. Germline CDR1 MNHEY, CDR2 SMNVEV (reference sequence). Trimming removed 2 bases at V and 0 bases at J, with 10 bases between. The chain's CDR3 is CASSLGGTVNTEAFF. The DNA of the CDR3 is TGTGCCAGCAGTTTAGGGGGGACGGTGAACACTGAAGCTTTCTTT.

The J gene is TRBJ1-5, the V gene TRBV5-8, with 7 bases fitting TRBD1. CDR1 is SGHTS and CDR2 is YDEGEE in the germline V gene. V lost 1 base, J lost 7 bases, and 5 bases stayed unmatched. CDR3 length equals 14 residues. The CDR3 protein is CASSLRGQGQPQHF. Here the CDR3 DNA reads TGTGCCAGCAGCTTGAGGGGGCAGGGGCAGCCCCAGCATTTT.

This clone was observed a handful of times. This chain uses TRBV19 with TRBJ1-2; TRBD1 agrees at 10 bases. There are 15 residues in the CDR3. Germline CDR1 is LNHDA and CDR2 is SQIVND (reference sequence). V shed 1 base, J shed 4 bases, and the junction held 3 bases outside the gene matches. CDR3 region: CASSIAGQGGYGYTF. The DNA for the CDR3 is TGTGCCAGTAGTATAGCTGGACAGGGGGGCTATGGCTACACCTTC.

V gene TRBV6-6 combines with J gene TRBJ1-6, with 9 bases identical to TRBD1. This CDR3 has 17 residues. The V gene's germline CDR1 is MNHNY and CDR2 SVGAGI (reference sequence). Unmatched junction bases numbered 5, after V lost 5 bases and J lost 0 bases. CDR3 residues: CASSRRTGASYNSPLHF. Written as DNA, the CDR3 is TGTGCCAGCAGTCGGCGGACAGGGGCCTCCTATAATTCACCCCTCCACTTT.

The chain employs TRBV12-2 and TRBJ1-5; whether TRBD1, the table's D call, matches the DNA was not checked. TRBV12-2 is shown as a pseudogene. This CDR3 has 17 amino acids. Here the CDR3 DNA reads TGTGCAAGTCGCTTAAACTCTCGACAGGGGGACAATCAGCCCCAGCATTTT. Translation gives CASRLNSRQGDNQPQHF.